This entry concerns a single T cell receptor beta chain. This sample is drawn from a study of blood T cell repertoires in COVID-19. Study overall: Acute and convalescent COVID-19 specimens originated in the United States, Italy and Spain. PBMCs, B-cell-depleted T cells, or T cells provided the cDNA or gDNA that made up the material.

The CDR3 has 15 amino acids. Germline-derived CDR1 and CDR2 are LGHDT and YNNKEL (reference sequence). Trimming took 2 bases from V and 6 from J; bases not matched to a gene: 7. Under the authors' procedure: Amplification from reference gene primers served as the basis for estimated nucleated cell counts. The method was immunoSEQ multiplex PCR; TCRdb's version includes in-frame clones alone and lacks a portion of them. Clonal size and the V and J genes are those of that table, whereas D and trimming came from the DNA. The sample holds about 140,000 clones, over 75% seen once. This receptor was identified in a man aged 45-65 years with acute or convalescent COVID-19. Sequencing used peripheral blood. This chain connects TRBV3-1 (or the pseudogene TRBV3-2) to TRBJ2-7; 10 bases match TRBD2. The CDR3 DNA sequence: TGTGCCAGCAGCCAATCTAGCGGGAGTTTGTCCGAGCAGTACTTC. It codes for CASSQSSGSLSEQYF.